The rows below give T cell receptor beta chains drawn from one sample of a study of T cell responses to AZD1222 COVID-19 vaccine. Here immunoSEQ multiplex PCR was the method, and the copy in TCRdb shows in-frame clones only, minus some. The sample contains under 150,000 clones, 90% of which appear only once. Sequencing was performed on peripheral blood, taken on day 0 of AZD1222 vaccination. The receptors here all came from an adult in good health. CDR3s include the opening cysteine and the closing phenylalanine or tryptophan. A D gene is named only where the DNA matches it firmly. Where a row states a size, it is once, few, many or the class of an expanded clone; other rows omit it.

V gene: TRBV12-3/TRBV12-4
CDR3 length: 12
D gene: TRBD1
clone size: -
J gene: TRBJ2-7
CDR3 DNA: TGTGCCAGCAGGTTTGACAGGGGCGAGCAGTACTTC
CDR3 protein: CASRFDRGEQYF

V gene: TRBV11-3
CDR3 length: 17
D gene: TRBD2
clone size: -
J gene: TRBJ2-5
CDR3 DNA: TGTGCCAGCAGCTTCGGACTAGCGGCTCACAGGGGGGAGACCCAGTACTTC
CDR3 protein: CASSFGLAAHRGETQYF

V gene: TRBV7-8
CDR3 length: 18
D gene: TRBD1
clone size: -
J gene: TRBJ1-4
CDR3 DNA: TGTGCCAGCAGCTATAGTCACAGGGGTTCCGCAACTAATGAAAAACTGTTTTTT
CDR3 protein: CASSYSHRGSATNEKLFF

V gene: TRBV6-1
CDR3 length: 15
D gene: -
clone size: -
J gene: TRBJ1-1
CDR3 DNA: TGTGCCAGCAGTGAAGCGTGGCTTATGAACACTGAAGCTTTCTTT
CDR3 protein: CASSEAWLMNTEAFF

V gene: TRBV18
CDR3 length: 15
D gene: -
clone size: -
J gene: TRBJ1-2
CDR3 DNA: TGTGCCAGCTCACTCTTGGTAGACGCTAACTATGGCTACACCTTC
CDR3 protein: CASSLLVDANYGYTF

V gene: TRBV6-5
CDR3 length: 15
D gene: TRBD2
clone size: -
J gene: TRBJ2-1
CDR3 DNA: TGTGCCAGCAGGACTACTAGCGGGGGGTACAATGAGCAGTTCTTC
CDR3 protein: CASRTTSGGYNEQFF

V gene: TRBV18
CDR3 length: 15
D gene: -
clone size: -
J gene: TRBJ1-5
CDR3 DNA: TGTGCCAGCACCACCGGGGGGGAAACGGGTCAGCCCCAGCATTTT
CDR3 protein: CASTTGGETGQPQHF

V gene: TRBV3-1/TRBV3-2
CDR3 length: 14
D gene: TRBD1
clone size: -
J gene: TRBJ1-6
CDR3 DNA: TGTGCCAGCAGAGGGACAGGGGATAATTCACCCCTCCACTTT
CDR3 protein: CASRGTGDNSPLHF

V gene: TRBV30
CDR3 length: 12
D gene: -
clone size: -
J gene: TRBJ2-4
CDR3 DNA: TGTGCCTGGAGTGTACTAACAGGCATTCAGTACTTC
CDR3 protein: CAWSVLTGIQYF

V gene: TRBV7-6
CDR3 length: 12
D gene: -
clone size: -
J gene: TRBJ1-4
CDR3 DNA: TGTGCCAGCAGCCCACGACTCGGAAAACTGTTTTTT
CDR3 protein: CASSPRLGKLFF

V gene: TRBV4-2
CDR3 length: 14
D gene: -
clone size: -
J gene: TRBJ2-7
CDR3 DNA: TGTGCCAGCAGCCGAACAGCGGTCACCTACGAGCAGTACTTC
CDR3 protein: CASSRTAVTYEQYF

V gene: TRBV11-2
CDR3 length: 14
D gene: TRBD1
clone size: -
J gene: TRBJ1-1
CDR3 DNA: TGTGCCAGCAGCCCCGACAGGGATGCCACTGAAGCTTTCTTT
CDR3 protein: CASSPDRDATEAFF

V gene: TRBV6-5
CDR3 length: 15
D gene: TRBD1
clone size: -
J gene: TRBJ2-1
CDR3 DNA: TGTGCCAGCACTCGAGGGGGCTACCAGGGGGATGAGCAGTTCTTC
CDR3 protein: CASTRGGYQGDEQFF

V gene: TRBV6-2/TRBV6-3
CDR3 length: 15
D gene: -
clone size: -
J gene: TRBJ2-1
CDR3 DNA: TGTGCCAGCAGTTCCTCTCAGAGCTCCTACAATGAGCAGTTCTTC
CDR3 protein: CASSSSQSSYNEQFF

V gene: TRBV27
CDR3 length: 18
D gene: TRBD1
clone size: -
J gene: TRBJ1-1
CDR3 DNA: TGTGCCAGCAGTTTATTGTCGGACAGGGATCTCGTGAACACTGAAGCTTTCTTT
CDR3 protein: CASSLLSDRDLVNTEAFF

V gene: TRBV6-2/TRBV6-3
CDR3 length: 16
D gene: TRBD1
clone size: once
J gene: TRBJ2-7
CDR3 DNA: TGTGCCAGCAGTTACATGGGACAGGACGTCCACTACGAGCAGTACTTC
CDR3 protein: CASSYMGQDVHYEQYF

V gene: TRBV24-1
CDR3 length: 14
D gene: -
clone size: -
J gene: TRBJ2-1
CDR3 DNA: TGTGCCACCAGTGATCCCAGGGGATTCAATGAGCAGTTCTTC
CDR3 protein: CATSDPRGFNEQFF

V gene: TRBV5-1
CDR3 length: 14
D gene: TRBD1
clone size: -
J gene: TRBJ1-4
CDR3 DNA: TGCGCCAGCAGCTTGGCCAGGGGGGTTGAAAAACTGTTTTTT
CDR3 protein: CASSLARGVEKLFF

V gene: TRBV11-3
CDR3 length: 17
D gene: TRBD1
clone size: -
J gene: TRBJ1-1
CDR3 DNA: TGTGCCAGCAGCACGGGACAGGGGCTTCGGATGAACACTGAAGCTTTCTTT
CDR3 protein: CASSTGQGLRMNTEAFF

V gene: TRBV7-2
CDR3 length: 11
D gene: -
clone size: -
J gene: TRBJ2-1
CDR3 DNA: TGTGCCAGCAGCTTAACCCATGAGCAGTTCTTC
CDR3 protein: CASSLTHEQFF

V gene: TRBV5-4
CDR3 length: 17
D gene: -
clone size: -
J gene: TRBJ2-3
CDR3 DNA: TGTGCCAGCAGCTGGGGGGGGCAGGCCGTTAGCACAGATACGCAGTATTTT
CDR3 protein: CASSWGGQAVSTDTQYF

V gene: TRBV30
CDR3 length: 14
D gene: -
clone size: -
J gene: TRBJ1-4
CDR3 DNA: TGTGCCTGGAGCCAAGGGCAGGGCGTTGAAAAACTGTTTTTT
CDR3 protein: CAWSQGQGVEKLFF

V gene: TRBV5-4
CDR3 length: 13
D gene: -
clone size: -
J gene: TRBJ1-3
CDR3 DNA: TGTGCCAGCAGCTTGATGCCTGGAAACACCATATATTTT
CDR3 protein: CASSLMPGNTIYF

V gene: TRBV5-4
CDR3 length: 16
D gene: -
clone size: -
J gene: TRBJ2-3
CDR3 DNA: TGTGCCAGCAGCCAAAAAGGACTCTACACCACAGATACGCAGTATTTT
CDR3 protein: CASSQKGLYTTDTQYF

V gene: TRBV11-3
CDR3 length: 14
D gene: TRBD2
clone size: -
J gene: TRBJ2-1
CDR3 DNA: TGTGCCAGCAGCGTAGGACTAGCGGGAAATGAGCAGTTCTTC
CDR3 protein: CASSVGLAGNEQFF

V gene: TRBV20-1
CDR3 length: 15
D gene: TRBD1
clone size: -
J gene: TRBJ1-5
CDR3 DNA: TGCAGTGCTAGTCTGGACAGGGGGCCTTGGCAGCCCCAGCATTTT
CDR3 protein: CSASLDRGPWQPQHF

V gene: TRBV12-3/TRBV12-4
CDR3 length: 12
D gene: TRBD1
clone size: -
J gene: TRBJ1-2
CDR3 DNA: TGTGCCAGCAGCTGGACAGGGGAGGGCTACACCTTC
CDR3 protein: CASSWTGEGYTF

V gene: TRBV7-9
CDR3 length: 16
D gene: TRBD1
clone size: -
J gene: TRBJ1-2
CDR3 DNA: TGTGCCAGCAGCTGGGGGACAGGGGGCCGAGAGGGTGGCTACACCTTC
CDR3 protein: CASSWGTGGREGGYTF

V gene: TRBV7-3
CDR3 length: 11
D gene: -
clone size: -
J gene: TRBJ1-2
CDR3 DNA: TGTGCCAGCAGCTTTAACTATGGCTACACCTTC
CDR3 protein: CASSFNYGYTF

V gene: TRBV7-9
CDR3 length: 13
D gene: -
clone size: -
J gene: TRBJ2-5
CDR3 DNA: TGTGCCAGCAGCTTAGTGGTCGGGGAGACCCAGTACTTC
CDR3 protein: CASSLVVGETQYF

V gene: TRBV7-2
CDR3 length: 17
D gene: TRBD1
clone size: few
J gene: TRBJ1-3
CDR3 DNA: TGTGCCAGCAGCTTACTGGGACAGGGGGCGGGAGGAAACACCATATATTTT
CDR3 protein: CASSLLGQGAGGNTIYF

V gene: TRBV29-1
CDR3 length: 13
D gene: TRBD1
clone size: once
J gene: TRBJ1-1
CDR3 DNA: TGCAGCGTTGAAGCAGGGGGGTACACTGAAGCTTTCTTT
CDR3 protein: CSVEAGGYTEAFF

V gene: TRBV5-6
CDR3 length: 14
D gene: -
clone size: -
J gene: TRBJ1-5
CDR3 DNA: TGTGCCAGCAGCTTTCCGGGGAGCAATCAGCCCCAGCATTTT
CDR3 protein: CASSFPGSNQPQHF

V gene: TRBV5-4
CDR3 length: 15
D gene: -
clone size: -
J gene: TRBJ2-5
CDR3 DNA: TGTGCCAGCAGTTACCCTTCGGGGGACCAAGAGACCCAGTACTTC
CDR3 protein: CASSYPSGDQETQYF

V gene: TRBV2
CDR3 length: 14
D gene: -
clone size: -
J gene: TRBJ2-1
CDR3 DNA: TGTGCCAGCAGTGAAAGTAGCTCCTACAATGAGCAGTTCTTC
CDR3 protein: CASSESSSYNEQFF

V gene: TRBV5-3
CDR3 length: 18
D gene: TRBD1
clone size: -
J gene: TRBJ2-1
CDR3 DNA: TGTGCCAGGAGCGCGAAATTCGGGACAGGGGTAACCTACAATGAGCAGTTCTTC
CDR3 protein: CARSAKFGTGVTYNEQFF

V gene: TRBV11-3
CDR3 length: 15
D gene: -
clone size: -
J gene: TRBJ2-1
CDR3 DNA: TGTGCCAGCAGCTTGGAACCGACCCTCTACAATGAGCAGTTCTTC
CDR3 protein: CASSLEPTLYNEQFF

V gene: TRBV3-1/TRBV3-2
CDR3 length: 14
D gene: -
clone size: -
J gene: TRBJ2-3
CDR3 DNA: TGTGCCAGCAGCCAAGGGGTCACAAGGGATACGCAGTATTTT
CDR3 protein: CASSQGVTRDTQYF

V gene: TRBV19
CDR3 length: 15
D gene: TRBD1
clone size: -
J gene: TRBJ1-1
CDR3 DNA: TGTGCCAGTAGTATAGGGGGACAGTTGAACACTGAAGCTTTCTTT
CDR3 protein: CASSIGGQLNTEAFF

V gene: TRBV30
CDR3 length: 11
D gene: -
clone size: -
J gene: TRBJ1-1
CDR3 DNA: TGTGCCTGGAGTGTAGGGACTGAAGCTTTCTTT
CDR3 protein: CAWSVGTEAFF

V gene: TRBV10-3
CDR3 length: 15
D gene: -
clone size: -
J gene: TRBJ1-5
CDR3 DNA: TGTGCCCCTAGGGGTAAGCGACGGCGACATCAGCCCCAGCATTTT
CDR3 protein: CAPRGKRRRHQPQHF

V gene: TRBV6-1
CDR3 length: 16
D gene: -
clone size: -
J gene: TRBJ1-2
CDR3 DNA: TGTGCCAGCAGTGAACGGTCAGGGGCCTACGACTATGGCTACACCTTC
CDR3 protein: CASSERSGAYDYGYTF

V gene: TRBV4-1
CDR3 length: 21
D gene: TRBD1
clone size: -
J gene: TRBJ2-2
CDR3 DNA: TGCGCCAGCAGCCAAGATAGGGGGCCAGGGGGCGGAAGAGCGAACACCGGGGAGCTGTTTTTT
CDR3 protein: CASSQDRGPGGGRANTGELFF

V gene: TRBV7-2
CDR3 length: 15
D gene: TRBD1
clone size: -
J gene: TRBJ2-1
CDR3 DNA: TGTGCCAGCAGCTTAAGCGTGAGGGGGCCAGATGAGCAGTTCTTC
CDR3 protein: CASSLSVRGPDEQFF

V gene: TRBV6-5
CDR3 length: 13
D gene: -
clone size: -
J gene: TRBJ1-5
CDR3 DNA: TGTGCCAGCAGTTACTCGCCTAATCAGCCCCAGCATTTT
CDR3 protein: CASSYSPNQPQHF

V gene: TRBV5-6
CDR3 length: 13
D gene: -
clone size: -
J gene: TRBJ1-1
CDR3 DNA: TGTGCCAGCAGCCCCGACACGAACACTGAAGCTTTCTTT
CDR3 protein: CASSPDTNTEAFF

V gene: TRBV4-1
CDR3 length: 14
D gene: -
clone size: -
J gene: TRBJ1-2
CDR3 DNA: TGCGCCAGCAGCCCCTGGAGGGGTGACTATGGCTACACCTTC
CDR3 protein: CASSPWRGDYGYTF

V gene: TRBV4-1
CDR3 length: 14
D gene: -
clone size: -
J gene: TRBJ1-5
CDR3 DNA: TGCGCCAGCAGCCAAAGAAGTACCAATCAGCCCCAGCATTTT
CDR3 protein: CASSQRSTNQPQHF

V gene: TRBV29-1
CDR3 length: 15
D gene: -
clone size: -
J gene: TRBJ2-5
CDR3 DNA: TGCAGCGTTGAAGACCCTGAGAGGGGTAGCGAGACCCAGTACTTC
CDR3 protein: CSVEDPERGSETQYF

V gene: TRBV29-1
CDR3 length: 14
D gene: -
clone size: -
J gene: TRBJ2-5
CDR3 DNA: TGCAGTGTAACAGGGCTACCGTACCAAGAGACCCAGTACTTC
CDR3 protein: CSVTGLPYQETQYF

V gene: TRBV7-2
CDR3 length: 18
D gene: -
clone size: -
J gene: TRBJ2-6
CDR3 DNA: TGTGCCAGCAGCTTTATTGGGTACAGAGCCACTGGGGCCAACGTCCTGACTTTC
CDR3 protein: CASSFIGYRATGANVLTF

V gene: TRBV3-1/TRBV3-2
CDR3 length: 15
D gene: TRBD1
clone size: -
J gene: TRBJ1-6
CDR3 DNA: TGTGCCAGCAGCCGACAGGGGGCGCGAAATTCACCCCTCCACTTT
CDR3 protein: CASSRQGARNSPLHF

V gene: TRBV7-3
CDR3 length: 16
D gene: TRBD2
clone size: -
J gene: TRBJ2-1
CDR3 DNA: TGTGCCAGCAGAGGCTCCGGGACTAGCGGGCGGAATGAGCAGTTCTTC
CDR3 protein: CASRGSGTSGRNEQFF